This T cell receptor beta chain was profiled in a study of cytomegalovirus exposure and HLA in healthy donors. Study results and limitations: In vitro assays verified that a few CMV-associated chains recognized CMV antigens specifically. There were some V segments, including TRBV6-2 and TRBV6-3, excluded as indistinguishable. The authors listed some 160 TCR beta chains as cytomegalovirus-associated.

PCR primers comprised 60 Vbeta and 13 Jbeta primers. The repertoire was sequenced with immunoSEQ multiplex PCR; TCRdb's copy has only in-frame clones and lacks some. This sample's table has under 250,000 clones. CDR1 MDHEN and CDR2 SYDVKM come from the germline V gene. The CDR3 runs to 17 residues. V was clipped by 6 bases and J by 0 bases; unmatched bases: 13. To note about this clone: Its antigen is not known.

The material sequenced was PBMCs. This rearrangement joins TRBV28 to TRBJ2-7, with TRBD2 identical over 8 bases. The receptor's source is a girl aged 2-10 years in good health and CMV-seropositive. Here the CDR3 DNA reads TGTGCCAGCAGCGGGGGGGGTGGCGGGCCTCGCTCCTACGAGCAGTACTTC. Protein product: CASSGGGGGPRSYEQYF.